This T cell receptor (beta chain) was identified in a study of blood T cell repertoires in COVID-19. At the level of the study: Nucleic acid was either cDNA or gDNA, and it came from T cells, B-cell-depleted T cells, or PBMCs.

Method: immunoSEQ multiplex PCR; TCRdb's copy keeps in-frame clones and lacks some. Of some 190,000 clones in the sample, about 84% are singletons; the top ten hold about 5.6%. V dropped 4 bases and J dropped 1 base, with 19 bases sitting between them. CDR1 and CDR2 from the germline V gene are LNHDA and SQIVND (reference sequence). The CDR3 runs 17 residues. The chain employs TRBV19 and TRBJ1-1; D may be TRBD1 (6 bases). Sample: PBMCs or T cells enriched from blood (not recorded which). This receptor was obtained from a man in his forties with acute COVID-19. CDR3 sequence reads: CASSTLRDTFQNTEAFF. CDR3 coding DNA: TGTGCCAGTAGTACCCTCCGGGACACATTTCAGAACACTGAAGCTTTCTTT.